This T cell receptor beta chain was profiled in a study of blood T cells in healthy people across ages. Background on the study: There was about one barcoded beta molecule captured by template switching per two T cells.

Whole-study findings and limits: Higher naive T cell percentage went strongly together with higher TCR beta diversity. The study found more naive CD4+ cells and higher diversity in long-lived than aged donors.

This CDR3 spans 16 amino acids. Comment on this clonotype: Its antigen is unknown. The conserved phenylalanine or tryptophan normally closing the CDR3 is absent here, so this likely arose from a read error.

A second PCR of roughly 7 to 11 cycles used a sample-barcoded 5' primer and a J-beta primer mix. Each of the cDNA molecules was tagged by a template-switch adaptor with 12 random nucleotides. TCRdb fed the 5' RACE reads into MiXCR, producing one record per CDR3 protein. There are 800,000 to 950,000 distinct CDR3 sequences in the sample; under 40% occur only once, and around 13% lies in the top ten. The sample was blood. The chain carries TRBV12-3 or TRBV12-4 and TRBJ2-4, with 10 bases identical to TRBD1. The closer fit of TRBJ2-7 to the DNA end suggests the J call may be wrong. The TCR sequence derives from a man aged 18 to 30 in good health. The CDR3 DNA reads TGTGCCAGCAGTCCGACAGGGGGCCGTTCTCCCTACGAGCAGTACCTC. It specifies CASSPTGGRSPYEQYL.